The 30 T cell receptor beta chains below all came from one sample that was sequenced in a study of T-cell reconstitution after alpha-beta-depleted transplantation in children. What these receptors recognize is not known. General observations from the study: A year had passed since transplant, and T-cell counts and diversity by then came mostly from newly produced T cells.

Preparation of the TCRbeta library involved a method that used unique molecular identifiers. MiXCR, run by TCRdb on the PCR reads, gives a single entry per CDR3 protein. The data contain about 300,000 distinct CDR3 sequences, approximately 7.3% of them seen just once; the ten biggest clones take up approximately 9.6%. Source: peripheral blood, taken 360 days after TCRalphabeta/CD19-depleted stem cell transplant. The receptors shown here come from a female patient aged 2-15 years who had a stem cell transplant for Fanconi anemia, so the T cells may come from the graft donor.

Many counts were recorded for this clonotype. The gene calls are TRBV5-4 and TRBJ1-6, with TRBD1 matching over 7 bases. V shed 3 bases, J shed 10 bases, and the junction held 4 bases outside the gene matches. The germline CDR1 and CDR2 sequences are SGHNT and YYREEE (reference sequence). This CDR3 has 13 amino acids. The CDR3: CASSWPGQSPLHF. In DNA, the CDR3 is TGTGCCAGCAGCTGGCCGGGACAGTCACCCCTCCACTTT. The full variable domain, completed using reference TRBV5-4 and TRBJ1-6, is ETGVTQSPTHLIKTRGQQVTLRCSSQSGHNTVSWYQQALGQGPQFIFQYYREEENGRGNFPPRFSGLQFPNYSSELNVNALELDDSALYLCASSWPGQSPLHFGNGTRLTVT.

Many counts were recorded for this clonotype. CDR3 nucleotides: TGTGCCAGCAGGTCTGGAGCGTACAATGAGCAGTTCTTC. Translation gives CASRSGAYNEQFF. J is TRBJ2-1 and V is TRBV2; D unresolved. Germline values: CDR1 SNHLY, CDR2 FYNNEI. V was trimmed by 6 bases and J by 4 bases, leaving 10 bases between them. The CDR3 has 13 amino acids.

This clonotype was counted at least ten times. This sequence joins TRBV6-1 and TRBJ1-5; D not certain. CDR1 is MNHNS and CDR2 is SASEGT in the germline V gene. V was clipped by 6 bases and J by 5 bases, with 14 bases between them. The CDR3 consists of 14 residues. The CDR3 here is CASRDRVFYQPQHF. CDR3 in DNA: TGTGCCAGCAGGGATCGGGTGTTCTATCAGCCCCAGCATTTT.

CDR3 DNA sequence: TGTGCCAGCAGCTTAGTGAGGGCAGGGCGAACCTACGAGCAGTACTTC. The encoded protein is CASSLVRAGRTYEQYF. This chain connects TRBV7-9 to TRBJ2-7, with D perhaps matching TRBD1 or TRBD2 (5 bases each). Between the trimmed V and J ends, which lost 1 base and 2 bases, there was a span of 15 bases. Germline values: CDR1 SEHNR, CDR2 FQNEAQ (reference sequence). The CDR3 covers 16 residues.

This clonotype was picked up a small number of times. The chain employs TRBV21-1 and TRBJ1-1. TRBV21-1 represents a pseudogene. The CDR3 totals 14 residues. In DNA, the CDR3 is TGTGCCAGCAGCACTTGGAACGAGCACACTGAAGCTTTCTTT. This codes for CASSTWNEHTEAFF.

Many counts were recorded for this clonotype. The chain's CDR3 is CASSMTSTDTQYF. The CDR3 DNA is TGCGCCAGCAGCATGACTAGCACAGATACGCAGTATTTT. The chain is built from TRBV5-1 and TRBJ2-3, with no clear D. The CDR3 spans 13 residues. Germline V gene lookup returns CDR1 SGHRS and CDR2 YFSETQ. V lost 4 bases and J lost 0, with 6 bases in between.

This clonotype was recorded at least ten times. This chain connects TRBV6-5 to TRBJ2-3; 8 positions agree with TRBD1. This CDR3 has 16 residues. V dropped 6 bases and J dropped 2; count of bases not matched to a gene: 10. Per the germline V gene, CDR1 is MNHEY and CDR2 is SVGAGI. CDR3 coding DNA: TGTGCCAGCAGACCCCTGGGACAGGTCCTCACAGATACGCAGTATTTT. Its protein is CASRPLGQVLTDTQYF.

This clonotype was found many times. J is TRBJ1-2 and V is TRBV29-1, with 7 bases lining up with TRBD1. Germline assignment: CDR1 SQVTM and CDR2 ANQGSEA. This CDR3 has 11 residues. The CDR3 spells CTGQDSSGYTF. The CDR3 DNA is TGCACCGGACAGGACTCCTCTGGCTACACCTTC. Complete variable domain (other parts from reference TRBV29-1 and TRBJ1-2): SAVISQKPSRDICQRGTSLTIQCQVDSQVTMMFWYRQQPGQSLTLIATANQGSEATYESGFVIDKFPISRPNLTFSTLTVSNMSPEDSSIYLCTGQDSSGYTFGSGTRLTVV.

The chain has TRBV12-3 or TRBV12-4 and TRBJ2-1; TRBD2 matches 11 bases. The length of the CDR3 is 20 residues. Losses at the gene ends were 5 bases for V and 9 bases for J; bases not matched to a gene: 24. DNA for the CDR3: TGTGCCAGCAGTACCACTTTTCTAGTACGATTAGCGGGGGGGCAGGGTGAGCAGTTCTTC. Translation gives CASSTTFLVRLAGGQGEQFF.

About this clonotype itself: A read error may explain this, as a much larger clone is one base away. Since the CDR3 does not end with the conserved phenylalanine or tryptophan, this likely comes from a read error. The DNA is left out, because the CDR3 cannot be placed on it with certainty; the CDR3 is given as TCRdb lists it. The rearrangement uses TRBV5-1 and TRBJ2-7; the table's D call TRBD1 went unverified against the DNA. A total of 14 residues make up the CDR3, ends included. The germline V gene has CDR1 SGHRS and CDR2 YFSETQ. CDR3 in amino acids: CASSFVRGTDLRYL.

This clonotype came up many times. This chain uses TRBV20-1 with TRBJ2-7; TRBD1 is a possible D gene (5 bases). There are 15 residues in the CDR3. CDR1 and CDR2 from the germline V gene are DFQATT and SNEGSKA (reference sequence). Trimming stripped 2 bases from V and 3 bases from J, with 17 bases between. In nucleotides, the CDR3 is TGCAGTGCTAGACTTTACAGGCCGCAGTTCTACGAGCAGTACTTC. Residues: CSARLYRPQFYEQYF.

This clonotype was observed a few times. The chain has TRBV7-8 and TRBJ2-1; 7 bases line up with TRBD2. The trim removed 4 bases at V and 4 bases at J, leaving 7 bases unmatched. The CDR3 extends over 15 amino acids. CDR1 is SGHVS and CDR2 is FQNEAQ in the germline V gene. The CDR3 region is CASSSWREGYNEQFF. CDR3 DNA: TGTGCCAGCAGCTCATGGAGGGAGGGGTACAATGAGCAGTTCTTC.

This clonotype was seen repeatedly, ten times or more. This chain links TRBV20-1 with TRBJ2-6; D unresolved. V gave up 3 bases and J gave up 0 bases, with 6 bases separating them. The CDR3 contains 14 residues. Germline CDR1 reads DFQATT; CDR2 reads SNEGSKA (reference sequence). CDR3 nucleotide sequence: TGCAGTGCTAGCCTTTACTCTGGGGCCAACGTCCTGACTTTC. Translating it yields CSASLYSGANVLTF.

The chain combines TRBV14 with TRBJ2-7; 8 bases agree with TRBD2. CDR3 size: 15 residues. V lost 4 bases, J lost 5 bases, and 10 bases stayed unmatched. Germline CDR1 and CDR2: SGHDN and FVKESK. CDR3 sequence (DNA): TGTGCCAGCAGCCGCCAAGGCTGGGGACTAGACGAGCAGTACTTC. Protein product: CASSRQGWGLDEQYF.

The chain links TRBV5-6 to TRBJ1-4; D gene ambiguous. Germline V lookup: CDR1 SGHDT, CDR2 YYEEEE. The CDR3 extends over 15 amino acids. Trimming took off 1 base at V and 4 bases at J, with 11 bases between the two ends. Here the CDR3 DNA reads TGTGCCAGCAGCTTGAGGCGACTGAGTAATGAAAAACTGTTTTTT. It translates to CASSLRRLSNEKLFF.

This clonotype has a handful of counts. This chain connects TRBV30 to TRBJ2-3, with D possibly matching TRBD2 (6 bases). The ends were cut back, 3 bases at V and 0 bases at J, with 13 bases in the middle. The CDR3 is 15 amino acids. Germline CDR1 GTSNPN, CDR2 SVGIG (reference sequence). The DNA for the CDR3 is TGTGCCTGGAGCATCGGGAGCGGGAGCACAGATACGCAGTATTTT. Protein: CAWSIGSGSTDTQYF.

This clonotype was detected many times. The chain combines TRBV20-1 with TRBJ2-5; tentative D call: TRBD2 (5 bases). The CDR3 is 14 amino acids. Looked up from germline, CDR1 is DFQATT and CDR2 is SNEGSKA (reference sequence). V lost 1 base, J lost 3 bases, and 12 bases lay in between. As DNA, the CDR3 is TGCAGTGCTAGAGCCCATAGGACTGAAGAGACCCAGTACTTC. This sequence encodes CSARAHRTEETQYF.

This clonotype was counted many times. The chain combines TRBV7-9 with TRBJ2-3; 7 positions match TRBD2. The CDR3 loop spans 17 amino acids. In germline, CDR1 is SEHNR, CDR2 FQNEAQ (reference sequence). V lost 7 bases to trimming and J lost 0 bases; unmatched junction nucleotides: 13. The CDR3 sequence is CASIPPEAAGSTDTQYF. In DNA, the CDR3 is TGTGCCAGCATCCCACCTGAGGCAGCGGGGAGCACAGATACGCAGTATTTT.

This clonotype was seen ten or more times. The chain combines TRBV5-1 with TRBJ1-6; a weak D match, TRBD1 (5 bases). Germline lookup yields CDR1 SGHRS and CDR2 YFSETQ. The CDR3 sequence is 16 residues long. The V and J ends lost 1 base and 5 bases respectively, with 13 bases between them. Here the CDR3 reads CASSLTYPGHNSPLHF. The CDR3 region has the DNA TGCGCCAGCAGCTTGACCTACCCGGGGCATAATTCACCCCTCCACTTT.

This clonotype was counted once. CDR3: CATRPGTGGIGDTQYF. The CDR3 region has the DNA TGTGCCACCAGGCCCGGGACAGGGGGCATCGGAGATACGCAGTATTTT. This sequence joins TRBV15 and TRBJ2-3; 12 bases match TRBD1. The CDR3 totals 16 residues. Germline CDR1 reads LNHNV; CDR2 reads YYDKDF (reference sequence). The J segment lost 5 bases and the V segment lost 6 bases, leaving 9 bases of the junction unmatched.

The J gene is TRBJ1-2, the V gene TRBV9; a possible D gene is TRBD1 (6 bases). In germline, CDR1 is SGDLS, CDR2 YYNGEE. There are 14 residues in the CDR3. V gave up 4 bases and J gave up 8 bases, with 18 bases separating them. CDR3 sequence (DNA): TGTGCCAGCAGCCAACCCGGGGGCGGTAGGGGCTACACCTTC. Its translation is CASSQPGGGRGYTF.

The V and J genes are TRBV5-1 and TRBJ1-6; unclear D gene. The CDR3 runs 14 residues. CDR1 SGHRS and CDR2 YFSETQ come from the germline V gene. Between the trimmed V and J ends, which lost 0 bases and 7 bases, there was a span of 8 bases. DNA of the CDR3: TGCGCCAGCAGCTTGGATTTATTAAATTCACCCCTCCACTTT. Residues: CASSLDLLNSPLHF. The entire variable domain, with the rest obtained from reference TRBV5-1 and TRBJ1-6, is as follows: KAGVTQTPRYLIKTRGQQVTLSCSPISGHRSVSWYQQTPGQGLQFLFEYFSETQRNKGNFPGRFSGRQFSNSRSEMNVSTLELGDSALYLCASSLDLLNSPLHFGNGTRLTVT.

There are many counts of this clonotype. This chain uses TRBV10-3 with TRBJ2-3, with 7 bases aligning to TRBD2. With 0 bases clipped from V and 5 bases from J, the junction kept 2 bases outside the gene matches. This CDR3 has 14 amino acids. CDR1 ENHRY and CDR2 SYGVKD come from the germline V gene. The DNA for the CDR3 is TGTGCCATCAGTGAGTCTGGCGGGGGAGATACGCAGTATTTT. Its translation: CAISESGGGDTQYF.

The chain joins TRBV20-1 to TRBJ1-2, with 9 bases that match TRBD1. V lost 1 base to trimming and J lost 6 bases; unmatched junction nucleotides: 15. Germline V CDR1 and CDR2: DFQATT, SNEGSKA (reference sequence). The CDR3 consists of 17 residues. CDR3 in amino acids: CSARAIIKQGAPDGYTF. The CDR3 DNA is TGCAGTGCTAGAGCAATTATCAAACAGGGGGCGCCCGATGGCTACACCTTC.

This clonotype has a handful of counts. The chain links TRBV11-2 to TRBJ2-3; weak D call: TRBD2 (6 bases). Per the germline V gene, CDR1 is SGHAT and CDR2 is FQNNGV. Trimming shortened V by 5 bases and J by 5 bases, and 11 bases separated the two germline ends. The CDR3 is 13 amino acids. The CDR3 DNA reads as TGTGCCAGCAGCCCCACTAGCTTAGATACGCAGTATTTT. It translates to CASSPTSLDTQYF.

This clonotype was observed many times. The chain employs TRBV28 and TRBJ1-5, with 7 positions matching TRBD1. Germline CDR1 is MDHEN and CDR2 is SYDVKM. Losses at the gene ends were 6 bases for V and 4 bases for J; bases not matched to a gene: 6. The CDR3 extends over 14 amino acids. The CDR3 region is CASRGTVSNQPQHF. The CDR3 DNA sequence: TGTGCCAGCAGAGGGACAGTCAGTAATCAGCCCCAGCATTTT. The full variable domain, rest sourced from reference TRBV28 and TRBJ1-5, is DVKVTQSSRYLVKRTGEKVFLECVQDMDHENMFWYRQDPGLGLRLIYFSYDVKMKEKGDIPEGYSVSREKKERFSLILESASTNQTSMYLCASRGTVSNQPQHFGDGTRLSIL.

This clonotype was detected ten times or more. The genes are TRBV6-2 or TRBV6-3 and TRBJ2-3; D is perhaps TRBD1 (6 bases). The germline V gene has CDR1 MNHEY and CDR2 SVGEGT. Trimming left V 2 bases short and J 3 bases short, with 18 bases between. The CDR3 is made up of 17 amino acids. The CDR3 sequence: CASSYDWGQVGTDTQYF. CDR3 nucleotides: TGTGCCAGCAGTTACGATTGGGGGCAAGTCGGGACAGATACGCAGTATTTT.

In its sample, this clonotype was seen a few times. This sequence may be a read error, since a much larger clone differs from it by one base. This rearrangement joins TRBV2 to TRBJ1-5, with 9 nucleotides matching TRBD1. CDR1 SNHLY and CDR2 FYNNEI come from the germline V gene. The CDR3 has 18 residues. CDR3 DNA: TGTGCCTGCAGTTTTAGGAGACAGGGGGGTCATAGCAATCAGCCCCAGCATTTT. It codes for CACSFRRQGGHSNQPQHF.

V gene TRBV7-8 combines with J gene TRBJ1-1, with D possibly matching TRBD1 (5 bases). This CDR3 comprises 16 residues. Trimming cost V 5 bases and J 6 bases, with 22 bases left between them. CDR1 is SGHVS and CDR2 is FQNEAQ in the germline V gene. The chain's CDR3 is CASSQLGGTWDAEAFF. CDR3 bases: TGTGCCAGCAGCCAACTAGGAGGCACGTGGGACGCTGAAGCTTTCTTT.

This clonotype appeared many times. CDR3 region: CASSFGGDTIYF. CDR3 sequence (DNA): TGTGCCAGCAGTTTCGGTGGGGACACCATATATTTT. V is TRBV12-3 or TRBV12-4 and J is TRBJ1-3; D remains unclear. Trimming removed 3 bases at V and 8 bases at J, with 8 bases between. This CDR3 region has 12 residues.